This TCR beta chain was sequenced for a study of OX40 agonist ivuxolimab in advanced cancers. Clones were sequenced by immunoSEQ multiplex PCR, and TCRdb holds only the in-frame ones, with some missing. The sample lists some 50,000 clones, under 90% seen once, with approximately 5% in the top ten. Concerning this clone: Its matching antigen is unknown.

Whole-study results and caveats: At doses 0.1 to 3.0 mg/kg, CD4+ and CD8+ clones expanded.

The CDR3 loop spans 15 amino acids. J lost 3 bases, V lost 5 bases, and 9 bases had no gene match. Germline lookup yields CDR1 SGHAT and CDR2 FQNNGV. This clonotype originated in an adult with an advanced solid tumor such as melanoma, head and neck, liver or kidney cancer. The chain carries TRBV11-2 and TRBJ2-7; 8 bases are a match to TRBD1. The sample was CD4+ or CD8+ T cells sorted from blood, taken in a trial of the OX40 agonist ivuxolimab. The CDR3 region has the DNA TGTGCCAGCAGCCCCTCACTGACAGGGGTCTACGAGCAGTACTTC. Its protein is CASSPSLTGVYEQYF.